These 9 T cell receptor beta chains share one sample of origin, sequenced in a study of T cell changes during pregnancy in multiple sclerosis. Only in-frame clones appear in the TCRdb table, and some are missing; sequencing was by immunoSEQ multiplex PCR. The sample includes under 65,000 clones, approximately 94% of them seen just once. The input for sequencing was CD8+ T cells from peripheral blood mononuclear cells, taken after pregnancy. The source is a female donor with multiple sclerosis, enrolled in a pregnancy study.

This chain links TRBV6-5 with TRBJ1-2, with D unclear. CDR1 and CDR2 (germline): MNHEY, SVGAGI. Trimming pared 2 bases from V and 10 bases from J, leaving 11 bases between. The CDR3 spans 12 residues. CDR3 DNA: TGTGCCAGCAGTTACATCGGGGATGTCTACACCTTC. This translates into CASSYIGDVYTF.

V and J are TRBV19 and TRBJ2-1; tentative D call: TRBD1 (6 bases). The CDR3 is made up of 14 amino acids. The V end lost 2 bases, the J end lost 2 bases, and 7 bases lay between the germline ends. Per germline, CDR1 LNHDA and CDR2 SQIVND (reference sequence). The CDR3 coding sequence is TGTGCCAGTAGTATACAGGGGACCTACAATGAGCAGTTCTTC. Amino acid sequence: CASSIQGTYNEQFF. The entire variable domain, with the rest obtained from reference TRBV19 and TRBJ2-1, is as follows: DGGITQSPKYLFRKEGQNVTLSCEQNLNHDAMYWYRQDPGQGLRLIYYSQIVNDFQKGDIAEGYSVSREKKESFPLTVTSAQKNPTAFYLCASSIQGTYNEQFFGPGTRLTVL.

CDR3 coding DNA: TGCGCCAGCAGCCAGAGACAGGGGATGACCGGGGAGCTGTTTTTT. Translation: CASSQRQGMTGELFF. The chain combines TRBV4-1 with TRBJ2-2; 8 bases align to TRBD1. The CDR3 length is 15 residues. The trim removed 3 bases at V and 5 bases at J, leaving 5 bases unmatched. Germline V gives CDR1 MGHRA, CDR2 YSYEKL.

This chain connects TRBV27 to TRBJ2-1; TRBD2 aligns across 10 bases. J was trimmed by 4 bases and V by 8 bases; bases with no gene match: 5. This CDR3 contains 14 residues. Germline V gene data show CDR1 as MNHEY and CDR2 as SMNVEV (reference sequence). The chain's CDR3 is CASGEREGYNEQFF. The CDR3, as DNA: TGTGCCAGCGGGGAGCGGGAGGGATACAATGAGCAGTTCTTC.

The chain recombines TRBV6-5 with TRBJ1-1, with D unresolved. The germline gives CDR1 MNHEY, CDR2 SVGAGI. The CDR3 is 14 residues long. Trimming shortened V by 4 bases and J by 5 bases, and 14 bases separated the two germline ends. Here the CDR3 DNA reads TGTGCCAGCAGTTTGACCGATGGAGGAACTGAAGCTTTCTTT. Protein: CASSLTDGGTEAFF.

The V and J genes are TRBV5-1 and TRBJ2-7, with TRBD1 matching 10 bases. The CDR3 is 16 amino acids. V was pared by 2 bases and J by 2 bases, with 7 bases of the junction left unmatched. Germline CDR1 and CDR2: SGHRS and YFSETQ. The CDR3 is CASSFGQGVTTYEQYF. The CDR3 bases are TGCGCCAGCAGCTTCGGACAGGGGGTGACCACCTACGAGCAGTACTTC.

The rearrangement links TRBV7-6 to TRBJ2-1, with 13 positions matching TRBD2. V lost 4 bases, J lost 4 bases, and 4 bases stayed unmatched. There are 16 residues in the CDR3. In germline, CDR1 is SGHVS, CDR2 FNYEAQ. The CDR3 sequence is CASSYGTSGIYNEQFF. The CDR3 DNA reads TGTGCCAGCAGCTATGGGACTAGCGGGATTTACAATGAGCAGTTCTTC.

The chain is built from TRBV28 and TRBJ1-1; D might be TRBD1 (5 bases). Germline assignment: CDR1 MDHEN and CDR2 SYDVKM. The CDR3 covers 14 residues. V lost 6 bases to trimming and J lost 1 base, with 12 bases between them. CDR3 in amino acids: CASSPAGENTEAFF. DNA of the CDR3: TGTGCCAGCAGCCCCGCGGGGGAGAACACTGAAGCTTTCTTT.

The CDR3 coding sequence is TGTGCCAGCAGTCTCTCCGTCCCAGGGGCTGAAAAACTGTTTTTT. Translated, it gives CASSLSVPGAEKLFF. V usage is TRBV27 and J usage is TRBJ1-4, with D perhaps TRBD1 (6 bases). Germline values: CDR1 MNHEY, CDR2 SMNVEV (reference sequence). CDR3 length: 15 residues. The germline V and J ends were trimmed by 5 bases and 7 bases, with 17 bases remaining between them.